The rows below give T cell receptor beta chains drawn from one sample of a study of CD8 T cells in Susac syndrome. Via MiXCR, TCRdb re-called the immunoSEQ multiplex PCR reads, giving one row per CDR3 protein. Here the sample spans 250,000 or so distinct CDR3 sequences, 93% being singletons. The sequenced sample consisted of CD4+ T cells from PBMCs. These receptors were collected from a human donor with multiple sclerosis. CDR3s include the opening cysteine and the closing phenylalanine or tryptophan. Each record gives: V gene, J gene, clone size, CDR3 length, D gene, CDR3 protein, CDR3 DNA. D genes are given only for firm matches. Clone size is given for some rows only: seen once, a few or many times, or a class if the clone is expanded.

TRBV12-3/TRBV12-4	TRBJ2-2	-	16	TRBD1	CASSFFTGGVTGELFF	TGTGCCAGCAGTTTTTTTACAGGGGGCGTCACCGGGGAGCTGTTTTTT
TRBV28	TRBJ1-5	-	14	-	CASSGFHSNQPQHF	TGTGCCAGCAGTGGGTTTCATAGCAATCAGCCCCAGCATTTT
TRBV7-9	TRBJ1-3	-	15	-	CASSLKRESGNTIYF	TGTGCCAGCAGCTTAAAGAGAGAGTCCGGAAACACCATATATTTT
TRBV27	TRBJ1-1	-	15	TRBD1	CASSKDRVGDTEAFF	TGTGCCAGCAGTAAAGACAGGGTAGGAGACACTGAAGCTTTCTTT
TRBV2	TRBJ2-1	-	13	-	CASSEALGGQSFF	TGTGCCAGCAGTGAAGCGCTGGGGGGACAGTCCTTCTTC
TRBV20-1	TRBJ2-7	-	13	-	CSAREVGVYEQYF	TGCAGTGCTAGAGAGGTCGGGGTTTACGAGCAGTACTTC
TRBV6-5	TRBJ1-2	-	13	-	CASSRGSGNGYTF	TGTGCCAGCAGTCGCGGCTCAGGGAATGGCTACACCTTC
TRBV30	TRBJ2-1	-	13	-	CAWSASSYNEQFF	TGTGCCTGGAGCGCTAGCTCGTACAATGAGCAGTTCTTC
TRBV12-3/TRBV12-4	TRBJ1-4	once	17	TRBD1	CASSRRQGAIGPEKLFF	TGTGCCAGCAGTCGGAGACAGGGGGCGATAGGACCCGAAAAACTGTTTTTT
TRBV5-8	TRBJ1-5	-	15	-	CASRKRGQGSQPQHF	TGTGCCAGCAGAAAACGAGGGCAGGGAAGTCAGCCCCAGCATTTT
TRBV14	TRBJ2-5	-	15	-	CASSQGKTVGETQYF	TGTGCCAGCAGCCAGGGAAAGACAGTTGGGGAGACCCAGTACTTC
TRBV11-2	TRBJ2-1	-	16	-	CASSPFLFGRYNEQFF	TGTGCCAGCAGCCCCTTTCTTTTTGGGAGGTACAATGAGCAGTTCTTC
TRBV11-2	TRBJ2-5	-	14	-	CASSLGGVSETQYF	TGTGCCAGCAGCTTAGGGGGAGTCTCGGAGACCCAGTACTTC
TRBV28	TRBJ1-5	-	15	-	CASRQSRGFSQPQHF	TGTGCCAGCAGACAATCAAGGGGATTCAGTCAGCCCCAGCATTTT
TRBV7-2	TRBJ2-3	once	14	-	CASSLASRSDTQYF	TGTGCCAGCAGCTTAGCGTCGAGGAGCGATACGCAGTATTTT
TRBV3-1	TRBJ2-7	-	16	-	CASSHALGGYHYEQYF	TGTGCCAGCAGCCATGCCCTTGGGGGGTACCACTACGAGCAGTACTTC
TRBV7-9	TRBJ2-1	-	12	-	CASSLFPHEQFF	TGTGCCAGCAGCTTATTCCCCCATGAGCAGTTCTTC
TRBV7-9	TRBJ2-5	-	14	TRBD1	CASSLAGRGPSQYF	TGTGCCAGCAGCTTAGCAGGCAGGGGGCCTTCCCAGTACTTC
TRBV27	TRBJ2-2	-	13	-	CASSFLGGGELFF	TGTGCCAGCAGTTTTTTAGGGGGCGGGGAGCTGTTTTTT
TRBV18	TRBJ2-2	-	12	TRBD1	CANGQGAGELFF	TGTGCCAACGGACAGGGGGCCGGGGAGCTGTTTTTT
TRBV28	TRBJ2-5	-	15	-	CASSLLGEALETQYF	TGTGCCAGCAGTTTACTGGGGGAGGCATTGGAGACCCAGTACTTC
TRBV14	TRBJ1-1	-	14	TRBD1	CASSQVTGGTEAFF	TGTGCCAGCAGCCAAGTGACAGGGGGCACTGAAGCTTTCTTT
TRBV9	TRBJ1-1	-	16	TRBD1	CASSGHPGTANTEAFF	TGTGCCAGCAGCGGACACCCCGGGACAGCGAACACTGAAGCTTTCTTT
TRBV2	TRBJ1-1	-	11	-	CASSEEWGAFF	TGTGCCAGCAGTGAAGAGTGGGGGGCTTTCTTT
TRBV13	TRBJ1-1	-	14	TRBD1	CASSLRDRDTEAFF	TGTGCCAGCAGCCTCCGGGACAGGGACACTGAAGCTTTCTTT
TRBV3-1	TRBJ2-6	-	18	-	CASSQEWQKYSGANVLTF	TGTGCCAGCAGCCAAGAATGGCAGAAGTACTCTGGGGCCAACGTCCTGACTTTC
TRBV29-1	TRBJ2-3	-	14	TRBD2	CSVKKGLASDTQYF	TGCAGCGTTAAAAAAGGACTAGCCTCAGATACGCAGTATTTT
TRBV6-1	TRBJ1-4	-	13	-	CASSPQGQGKLFF	TGTGCCAGCAGTCCTCAGGGGCAAGGAAAACTGTTTTTT
TRBV20-1	TRBJ1-5	-	14	TRBD1	CSASRQGAGQPQHF	TGCAGTGCTAGCAGGCAGGGGGCGGGTCAGCCCCAGCATTTT
TRBV5-1	TRBJ2-1	once	14	TRBD2	CASRLAGVLGEQFF	TGCGCCAGCAGGCTAGCGGGAGTTTTGGGTGAGCAGTTCTTC
TRBV12-3/TRBV12-4	TRBJ1-2	-	17	TRBD1	CASRRTHPTGGEDGYTF	TGTGCCAGCCGACGGACCCACCCGACAGGGGGCGAGGATGGCTACACCTTC
TRBV19	TRBJ1-1	-	18	TRBD1	CASSTRGWQGRGTTEAFF	TGTGCCAGTAGTACCAGGGGGTGGCAGGGCCGCGGGACCACTGAAGCTTTCTTT